This is a list of T cell receptor beta chains from one sample in a study of blood T cell repertoires in COVID-19. TCRdb keeps only in-frame clones here, not all; method: immunoSEQ multiplex PCR. The sample contains 90,000 to 120,000 clones, about nine tenths of which appear only once. What was sequenced was peripheral blood. These receptor sequences come from a human donor in a cohort sampled during active COVID-19. Each CDR3 is given with its conserved first and last residue. D genes are given only for firm matches. Only part of the rows carry a size: once, few, many, or a class if the clone is expanded.

abundance: NA; d_gene: TRBD1; j_gene: TRBJ1-2; v_gene: TRBV6-5; CDR3aa: CASRDRTGGDYGYTF; CDR3nt: TGTGCCAGCAGAGATCGGACAGGGGGCGACTATGGCTACACCTTC
abundance: NA; d_gene: TRBD1; j_gene: TRBJ2-7; v_gene: TRBV18; CDR3aa: CASSPRQGYSYEQYF; CDR3nt: TGTGCCAGCTCACCAAGACAGGGCTATTCCTACGAGCAGTACTTC
abundance: NA; d_gene: NA; j_gene: TRBJ2-3; v_gene: TRBV7-9; CDR3aa: CASSPPFGAAGGTDTQYF; CDR3nt: TGTGCCAGCAGCCCGCCATTTGGTGCGGCTGGCGGCACAGATACGCAGTATTTT
abundance: NA; d_gene: TRBD1; j_gene: TRBJ1-6; v_gene: TRBV4-2; CDR3aa: CASSQSQGAYSPLHF; CDR3nt: TGTGCCAGCAGCCAGTCACAGGGGGCTTATTCACCCCTCCACTTT
abundance: NA; d_gene: NA; j_gene: TRBJ2-7; v_gene: TRBV7-6; CDR3aa: CASSRDGGYEQYF; CDR3nt: TGTGCCAGCAGCCGGGACGGGGGCTACGAGCAGTACTTC
abundance: NA; d_gene: TRBD1; j_gene: TRBJ1-1; v_gene: TRBV24-1; CDR3aa: CATSDLLTGEAFF; CDR3nt: TGTGCCACCAGTGACCTACTGACAGGGGAAGCTTTCTTT
abundance: NA; d_gene: TRBD1; j_gene: TRBJ1-3; v_gene: TRBV5-1; CDR3aa: CASSTGQGASGNTIYF; CDR3nt: TGCGCCAGCAGCACAGGACAGGGGGCCTCTGGAAACACCATATATTTT
abundance: NA; d_gene: NA; j_gene: TRBJ2-1; v_gene: TRBV5-1; CDR3aa: CASRAGPGLANEQFF; CDR3nt: TGCGCCAGCAGGGCGGGGCCGGGACTGGCAAATGAGCAGTTCTTC
abundance: once; d_gene: TRBD2; j_gene: TRBJ2-1; v_gene: TRBV10-3; CDR3aa: CAISPGLAVYNEQFF; CDR3nt: TGTGCCATCAGTCCGGGACTAGCGGTATACAATGAGCAGTTCTTC
abundance: NA; d_gene: TRBD1; j_gene: TRBJ1-2; v_gene: TRBV9; CDR3aa: CASRETGGDGYTF; CDR3nt: TGTGCCAGCAGAGAGACAGGGGGAGATGGCTACACCTTC
abundance: NA; d_gene: NA; j_gene: TRBJ2-7; v_gene: TRBV29-1; CDR3aa: CSVVDNEQYF; CDR3nt: TGCAGCGTGGTTGACAACGAGCAGTACTTC
abundance: NA; d_gene: NA; j_gene: TRBJ1-1; v_gene: TRBV10-3; CDR3aa: CAIKAGGMNTEAFF; CDR3nt: TGTGCCATCAAGGCGGGCGGGATGAACACTGAAGCTTTCTTT
abundance: NA; d_gene: TRBD1; j_gene: TRBJ1-6; v_gene: TRBV11-1; CDR3aa: CASSYDRGQSPLHF; CDR3nt: TGTGCCAGCAGTTACGACAGGGGGCAGTCACCCCTCCACTTT
abundance: NA; d_gene: TRBD1; j_gene: TRBJ1-2; v_gene: TRBV7-9; CDR3aa: CASSLTGTGEYGYTF; CDR3nt: TGTGCCAGCAGCTTAACCGGGACAGGGGAATATGGCTACACCTTC
abundance: few; d_gene: NA; j_gene: TRBJ1-4; v_gene: TRBV9; CDR3aa: CASSAPLGGNEKLFF; CDR3nt: TGTGCCAGCAGCGCCCCACTGGGGGGGAATGAAAAACTGTTTTTT
abundance: once; d_gene: NA; j_gene: TRBJ1-1; v_gene: TRBV6-6; CDR3aa: CASSYSRVQMNTEAFF; CDR3nt: TGTGCCAGCAGTTACTCGAGGGTCCAAATGAACACTGAAGCTTTCTTT
abundance: NA; d_gene: TRBD1; j_gene: TRBJ2-5; v_gene: TRBV14; CDR3aa: CASSFTTGVETQYF; CDR3nt: TGTGCCAGCAGCTTTACGACAGGGGTCGAGACCCAGTACTTC